Shown below are 31 T cell receptor beta chains from a single sample sequenced in a study of CD8+CD57+ T cells in acquired aplastic anemia. Genomic DNA, serving as template, underwent TCR beta VDJ and CDR3 profiling. TCRdb redid the calling of the reads with MiXCR, one entry per CDR3 protein. There are about 220,000 distinct CDR3 sequences in the sample; 30% to 40% occur only once, and around 1.1% lies in the top ten. Sequencing was carried out using sorted CD4+, CD8+, or CD8+CD57+ T cells (not recorded which) from PBMCs. The receptors shown here come from a human donor in good health, serving as a control.

This clonotype was seen repeatedly, ten times or more. The rearrangement uses TRBV10-3 and TRBJ2-2; 11 nucleotides agree with TRBD1. CDR3 size: 17 residues. CDR1 is ENHRY and CDR2 is SYGVKD in the germline V gene. After removal of 8 bases from V and 5 bases from J, the junction contained 13 bases not matched to a gene. CDR3 nucleotide sequence: TGTGCCATCTCTTCAAATTCCGGGACAGGGGGTACCGGGGAGCTGTTTTTT. This sequence encodes CAISSNSGTGGTGELFF.

CDR3 region: CASSFGTGSTGELFF. The CDR3 DNA reads TGTGCCAGCAGCTTCGGGACAGGGAGCACCGGGGAGCTGTTTTTT. The chain carries TRBV7-9 and TRBJ2-2; 9 bases agree with TRBD1. This CDR3 is built from 15 residues. The junction had 3 bases not matched to a gene; V was cut back by 3 bases and J by 4 bases. Germline V gene lookup returns CDR1 SEHNR and CDR2 FQNEAQ (reference sequence). The full variable domain, in which reference TRBV7-9 and TRBJ2-2 provide the parts outside the CDR3, is DTGVSQNPRHKITKRGQNVTFRCDPISEHNRLYWYRQTLGQGPEFLTYFQNEAQLEKSRLLSDRFSAERPKGSFSTLEIQRTEQGDSAMYLCASSFGTGSTGELFFGEGSRLTVL.

The gene calls are TRBV7-1 and TRBJ1-2, with D perhaps matching TRBD1 (5 bases). TRBV7-1 is filed as an ORF, its function uncertain. The CDR3 totals 20 residues. Trimming pared 3 bases from V and 3 bases from J, leaving 29 bases between. The CDR3 DNA is TGTGCCAGCAGCTCCATTGGGGCCAGCTCAACCGAAACAAGGGACTATGGCTACACCTTC. Its protein is CASSSIGASSTETRDYGYTF.

The CDR3 DNA sequence: TGTGCCAGCAGCTTAGAACAGGGTCTTGGGACCCAGTACTTC. This encodes CASSLEQGLGTQYF. The rearrangement links TRBV11-2 to TRBJ2-5, with TRBD1 as a possible D gene (6 bases). The germline V gene encodes CDR1 SGHAT and CDR2 FQNNGV. V was clipped by 0 bases and J by 7 bases, with 12 bases between them. The CDR3 covers 14 residues. Full variable domain (missing parts from reference TRBV11-2 and TRBJ2-5): EAGVAQSPRYKIIEKRQSVAFWCNPISGHATLYWYQQILGQGPKLLIQFQNNGVVDDSQLPKDRFSAERLKGVDSTLKIQPAKLEDSAVYLCASSLEQGLGTQYFGPGTRLLVL.

This chain uses TRBV6-1 with TRBJ2-7, with TRBD2 matching 8 bases. The CDR3 runs 17 residues. V trimming: 7 bases; J trimming: 3 bases; junction bases outside the gene matches: 17. Germline lookup yields CDR1 MNHNS and CDR2 SASEGT. The CDR3 DNA sequence: TGTGCCAGCAATAACGGTTTCGGAGCGGGGGACAACTACGAGCAGTACTTC. It encodes CASNNGFGAGDNYEQYF.

This clonotype appeared many times. This rearrangement joins TRBV20-1 to TRBJ2-5; 12 nucleotides match TRBD2. Germline V gives CDR1 DFQATT, CDR2 SNEGSKA (reference sequence). The CDR3 has 15 residues. Unmatched junction bases numbered 7, after V lost 1 base and J lost 7 bases. CDR3 nucleotides: TGCAGTGCTAGAGCGACTAGCGGGGGAGTTGGGACCCAGTACTTC. Amino acids: CSARATSGGVGTQYF.

This clonotype came up a few times. The J gene is TRBJ1-2, the V gene TRBV7-9; D is uncertain. Germline CDR1 SEHNR, CDR2 FQNEAQ (reference sequence). V was clipped by 1 base and J by 4 bases, with 4 bases between them. This CDR3 region has 12 residues. In DNA, the CDR3 is TGTGCCAGCAGCTTAGGACCCTATGGCTACACCTTC. This translates into CASSLGPYGYTF.

The table lists this clonotype with a few counts. This chain links TRBV25-1 with TRBJ2-7, with 9 bases fitting TRBD2. This CDR3 is built from 16 residues. With 6 bases clipped from V and 1 base from J, the junction kept 10 bases outside the gene matches. Germline V gives CDR1 MGHDK, CDR2 SYGVNS. The CDR3 is CASSRDRLAGSYEQYF. Here the CDR3 DNA reads TGTGCCAGCAGCCGAGATCGGCTAGCGGGGTCCTACGAGCAGTACTTC.

This clonotype was seen a handful of times. The chain links TRBV12-3 or TRBV12-4 to TRBJ1-2; 10 positions match TRBD1. The CDR3 consists of 16 residues. After removal of 0 bases from V and 1 base from J, the junction contained 2 bases not matched to a gene. The CDR3 DNA reads TGTGCCAGCAGTTTAGCTCGGGACAGGGGTAACTATGGCTACACCTTC. It encodes CASSLARDRGNYGYTF.

This clonotype was seen ten or more times. The chain uses TRBV9 and TRBJ2-3; 12 bases align to TRBD2. The CDR3 sequence is 16 residues long. J gave up 1 base and V 4 bases, and 4 bases lay outside the gene matches. Germline lookup yields CDR1 SGDLS and CDR2 YYNGEE. This CDR3 is CASSTGLAGRTDTQYF. The CDR3 nucleotides read TGTGCCAGCAGCACCGGACTAGCGGGGCGCACAGATACGCAGTATTTT. The whole variable domain, filled in from reference TRBV9 and TRBJ2-3, reads DSGVTQTPKHLITATGQRVTLRCSPRSGDLSVYWYQQSLDQGLQFLIQYYNGEERAKGNILERFSAQQFPDLHSELNLSSLELGDSALYFCASSTGLAGRTDTQYFGPGTRLTVL.

The genes are TRBV12-3 or TRBV12-4 and TRBJ2-3; D might be TRBD2 (6 bases). The V end lost 5 bases, the J end lost 8 bases, and 14 bases lay between the germline ends. This CDR3 is built from 13 residues. The DNA of the CDR3 is TGTGCCAGCAGTCTGGAACCGGGACTTACGCAGTATTTT. It is translated as CASSLEPGLTQYF.

This clonotype was counted only a few times. V usage is TRBV3-1 and J usage is TRBJ2-7; 14 bases agree with TRBD2. CDR1 and CDR2 from the germline V gene are LGHDT and YNNKEL (reference sequence). With V trimmed by 2 bases and J by 2 bases, 2 bases remained unmatched. The CDR3 extends over 16 amino acids. The CDR3 DNA reads TGTGCCAGCAGCCAACCGGGACTAGCGGGAGCCTACGAGCAGTACTTC. As protein: CASSQPGLAGAYEQYF.

CDR3 loop: CASRRGMGQGGNTEAFF. DNA for the CDR3: TGTGCCAGCAGACGCGGCATGGGACAGGGGGGGAACACTGAAGCTTTCTTT. The V gene is TRBV11-2, the J gene TRBJ1-1; 11 nucleotides agree with TRBD1. After removal of 6 bases from V and 1 base from J, the junction contained 10 bases not matched to a gene. The CDR3 loop spans 17 amino acids. CDR1 SGHAT and CDR2 FQNNGV come from the germline V gene.

This clonotype showed up many times. This chain connects TRBV19 to TRBJ2-5, with 9 bases matching TRBD2. The germline CDR1 and CDR2 sequences are LNHDA and SQIVND (reference sequence). The CDR3 totals 14 residues. Losses at the gene ends were 10 bases for V and 2 bases for J; bases not matched to a gene: 8. The DNA of the CDR3 is TGTGCCACCAAGGTTCTAGCGGGGCAAGAGACCCAGTACTTC. This encodes CATKVLAGQETQYF.

Note on this clonotype: One end of the junction is discordant with germline, which a read error may explain. The genes are TRBV5-4 and TRBJ1-1, with D unclear. CDR1 SGHNT and CDR2 YYREEE come from the germline V gene (reference sequence). The CDR3 runs 13 residues. CDR3 coding DNA: TGTGCCAGCAGTCCAGCCTTGAACACTGAAGCTCTCTTT. Protein sequence: CASSPALNTEALF.

This chain uses TRBV6-5 with TRBJ2-3; 11 bases fit TRBD2. The CDR3 sequence is 14 residues long. CDR1 MNHEY and CDR2 SVGAGI come from the germline V gene. J gave up 6 bases and V 2 bases, and 1 base lay outside the gene matches. The CDR3 is CASSYGLAGDTQYF. The CDR3 bases are TGTGCCAGCAGTTACGGACTAGCGGGCGATACGCAGTATTTT.

The sample holds one count of this clonotype. This chain links TRBV19 with TRBJ1-6, with TRBD1 matching over 7 bases. The CDR3 covers 13 residues. Germline assignment: CDR1 LNHDA and CDR2 SQIVND (reference sequence). J gave up 8 bases and V 8 bases, and 6 bases lay outside the gene matches. In DNA, the CDR3 is TGTGCCAGTCGCGGGACAGAGCATTCACCCCTCCACTTT. Translated: CASRGTEHSPLHF.

At least ten counts were recorded for this clonotype. The V and J genes are TRBV15 and TRBJ1-1; D possibly corresponds to TRBD1 (6 bases). V lost 3 bases and J lost 4, with 12 bases in between. This CDR3 has 14 residues. Germline loops: CDR1 LNHNV, CDR2 YYDKDF (reference sequence). The CDR3 DNA is TGTGCCACCAGCAGGACAGGTTTCAGCACTGAAGCTTTCTTT. It is translated as CATSRTGFSTEAFF.

This clonotype has a count of ten or more. The gene calls are TRBV20-1 and TRBJ1-1; a weak D match, TRBD1 (6 bases). V lost 3 bases to trimming and J lost 7 bases, with 15 bases between them. The length of the CDR3 is 13 residues. CDR1 is DFQATT, CDR2 SNEGSKA, per germline (reference sequence). The DNA for the CDR3 is TGCAGTGCTAGCCCGGACAGACTCAATGAAGCTTTCTTT. It yields the protein CSASPDRLNEAFF.

This clonotype was picked up a small number of times. J is TRBJ1-2 and V is TRBV11-1; 7 nucleotides align to TRBD1. J was trimmed by 5 bases and V by 6 bases; bases with no gene match: 15. CDR1 is SGHAT and CDR2 is FQDESV in the germline V gene (reference sequence). This CDR3 comprises 16 residues. CDR3 loop: CASRSRTGALIYGYTF. The CDR3 nucleotides read TGTGCCAGCAGATCTCGAACAGGGGCCCTCATATATGGCTACACCTTC.

The CDR3 DNA sequence: TGTGCCAGCAGCCAGACAGGGGGCAGCACCGGGGAGCTGTTTTTT. Its translation is CASSQTGGSTGELFF. The chain combines TRBV7-8 with TRBJ2-2, with 10 nucleotides matching TRBD1. Germline V gene data show CDR1 as SGHVS and CDR2 as FQNEAQ. Germline trimming cut 5 bases from V and 4 bases from J; bases unmatched to any gene: 4. This CDR3 is built from 15 residues.

The rearrangement links TRBV6-1 to TRBJ1-3; the D gene is possibly TRBD1 (6 bases). This CDR3 region has 16 residues. Looked up from germline, CDR1 is MNHNS and CDR2 is SASEGT. Trimming took off 6 bases at V and 0 bases at J, with 15 bases between the two ends. For the CDR3, the DNA is TGTGCCAGCAGCCTTATTGACAGGAACTCTGGAAACACCATATATTTT. This codes for CASSLIDRNSGNTIYF.

The chain has TRBV28 and TRBJ2-7, with D possibly being TRBD1 or TRBD2 (8 bases each). Germline V gene lookup returns CDR1 MDHEN and CDR2 SYDVKM. This CDR3 comprises 13 residues. In DNA form, the CDR3 reads TGTGGGGCGGGGGGACAGGTGGTACGCGAGCAGTACTTC. As protein: CGAGGQVVREQYF.

This clonotype was seen only a few times. V gene TRBV15 combines with J gene TRBJ1-6; 8 bases map to TRBD1. The germline V gene encodes CDR1 LNHNV and CDR2 YYDKDF (reference sequence). This CDR3 comprises 14 residues. Trimming removed 3 bases from V and 7 bases from J; junction bases left unmatched: 2. This chain's CDR3 is CATSRGTGNSPLHF. Written as DNA, the CDR3 is TGTGCCACCAGCAGGGGGACAGGAAATTCACCCCTCCACTTT.

The genes are TRBV5-1 and TRBJ2-2; unclear D gene. Germline assignment: CDR1 SGHRS and CDR2 YFSETQ. CDR3 length equals 14 residues. V was cut by 0 bases and J by 4 bases, with 7 bases left in between. CDR3 in DNA: TGCGCCAGCAGCTTGGGGCAGATCACCGGGGAGCTGTTTTTT. It specifies CASSLGQITGELFF.

The table lists this clonotype with a few counts. The V call is TRBV12-5, the J call TRBJ1-6, with D unresolved. Germline loops: CDR1 LGHNT, CDR2 FRNRAP. The CDR3 spans 13 residues. V dropped 0 bases and J dropped 7 bases, with 4 bases sitting between them. CDR3 residues: CASGLVSNSPLHF. DNA of the CDR3: TGTGCTAGTGGTTTGGTTTCCAATTCACCCCTCCACTTT.

Comments on this clonotype: Given a much more abundant clone one base away, this may be a read error. The gene calls are TRBV20-1 and TRBJ2-5; D call uncertain. The CDR3 is 13 residues long. The ends were cut back, 0 bases at V and 0 bases at J, with 5 bases in the middle. Germline lookup yields CDR1 DFQATT and CDR2 SNEGSKA (reference sequence). The CDR3 DNA follows: TGCAGTGCTAGAGATTGGAACCAAGAGACCCAGTACTTC. Translation gives CSARDWNQETQYF.

The J gene is TRBJ1-2, the V gene TRBV24-1, with D perhaps matching TRBD1 (5 bases). The CDR3 is 13 amino acids. Trimming left V 5 bases short and J 4 bases short, with 10 bases between. CDR1 is KGHDR and CDR2 is SFDVKD in the germline V gene. The CDR3 coding sequence is TGTGCCACCAGTGTAGCAGGGACCTATGGCTACACCTTC. Translated, it gives CATSVAGTYGYTF.

This clonotype was seen only a few times. J is TRBJ2-5 and V is TRBV5-5; weak D call: TRBD2 (6 bases). The V and J ends lost 5 bases and 2 bases respectively, with 19 bases between them. CDR1 and CDR2 (germline): SGHKS, YYEKEE (reference sequence). The CDR3 totals 16 residues. In DNA, the CDR3 is TGTGCCAGCAGTGCAAGGGGACTGACAAATCAAGAGACCCAGTACTTC. Its protein is CASSARGLTNQETQYF. Looking up the rest from reference TRBV5-5 and TRBJ2-5 gives the full variable domain: DAGVTQSPTHLIKTRGQQVTLRCSPISGHKSVSWYQQVLGQGPQFIFQYYEKEERGRGNFPDRFSARQFPNYSSELNVNALLLGDSALYLCASSARGLTNQETQYFGPGTRLLVL.

This clonotype was seen only a few times. The rearrangement links TRBV3-1 to TRBJ1-1; D gene uncertain. V lost 3 bases and J 1 base, leaving 12 bases between the germline ends. Germline assignment: CDR1 LGHDT and CDR2 YNNKEL (reference sequence). The CDR3 length is 15 residues. The CDR3 DNA is TGTGCCAGCAGCCAGGAAATCACGACGAACACTGAAGCTTTCTTT. Residues: CASSQEITTNTEAFF.

This clonotype appeared many times. The chain couples TRBV12-3 or TRBV12-4 to TRBJ2-7; 7 nucleotides match TRBD1. This CDR3 is built from 16 residues. V dropped 6 bases and J dropped 3; count of bases not matched to a gene: 14. CDR3 nucleotide sequence: TGTGCCAGCAGCCCAACCCGGACAGGTTTCCACTACGAGCAGTACTTC. Protein: CASSPTRTGFHYEQYF.